This T cell receptor (beta chain) was sequenced for a study of sequential checkpoint blockade in melanoma. Treatment of the sample: randomized to nivolumab then ipilimumab (arm A) or the reverse (arm B). CDR3 length equals 15 residues. The trim removed 4 bases at V and 1 base at J, leaving 7 bases unmatched. Germline CDR1 is SGHRS and CDR2 is YFSETQ. Measured with immunoSEQ multiplex PCR; TCRdb has only the in-frame clones, and not every one. Here the sample spans some 1,000 clones, 15% to 20% being singletons. The receptor comes from a human donor with melanoma. The starting material was tumor tissue (inferred from file names), obtained from a patient given nivolumab and ipilimumab in sequence. The V call is TRBV5-1, the J call TRBJ2-7; 8 positions match TRBD1. CDR3 DNA sequence: TGCGCCAGCAGCCGAGGACAGGGATTGTCCTACGAGCAGTACTTC. Translated: CASSRGQGLSYEQYF.